The rows below give T cell receptor beta chains drawn from one sample of a study of CD8 T cells in ankylosing spondylitis. TCRdb reprocessed the 5' RACE reads with MiXCR, giving one entry per CDR3 protein. Found here are around 340,000 distinct CDR3 sequences, approximately 22% of them singletons; the top ten hold around 13%. What was sequenced was blood, either unsorted or a sorted T cell fraction (not recorded which). These receptors originate from a male donor with ankylosing spondylitis or in good health (not recorded which). Both conserved end residues are part of each CDR3. A D gene is named only where the DNA matches it firmly. The listing skips clone size in some rows; elsewhere it reads once, few, many or a size class.

j_call: TRBJ1-6
v_call: TRBV3-1
clone_size: few
d_call: TRBD1
cdr3_aa: CASSTGGLNSPLHF
cdr3_nt: TGTGCCAGCAGCACAGGGGGACTGAATTCACCCCTCCACTTT

j_call: TRBJ2-3
v_call: TRBV20-1
clone_size: -
d_call: TRBD1
cdr3_aa: CISSHAPDRGPTQYF
cdr3_nt: TGCATTTCTAGCCACGCGCCGGACAGGGGTCCGACGCAGTATTTT

j_call: TRBJ1-6
v_call: TRBV2
clone_size: -
d_call: -
cdr3_aa: CASSVYRDDNSPLHF
cdr3_nt: TGTGCCAGCAGTGTCTACAGGGACGATAATTCACCCCTCCACTTT

j_call: TRBJ2-7
v_call: TRBV20-1
clone_size: few
d_call: -
cdr3_aa: CSASAGIEQYF
cdr3_nt: TGCAGTGCAAGCGCGGGGATCGAGCAGTACTTC

j_call: TRBJ2-2
v_call: TRBV12-3/TRBV12-4
clone_size: -
d_call: -
cdr3_aa: CASSPPLTANTGELFF
cdr3_nt: TGTGCCAGCAGTCCCCCGTTAACGGCGAACACCGGGGAGCTGTTTTTT

j_call: TRBJ2-5
v_call: TRBV7-9
clone_size: -
d_call: TRBD1
cdr3_aa: CASSLERQGEETQYF
cdr3_nt: TGTGCCAGCAGCTTAGAGCGCCAGGGGGAAGAGACCCAGTACTTC

j_call: TRBJ2-7
v_call: TRBV25-1
clone_size: -
d_call: -
cdr3_aa: CASGPPTRQYF
cdr3_nt: TGTGCCAGCGGCCCACCAACCCGGCAGTACTTC

j_call: TRBJ2-2
v_call: TRBV10-3
clone_size: few
d_call: -
cdr3_aa: CAIGGKNTGELFF
cdr3_nt: TGTGCCATCGGGGGGAAGAACACCGGGGAGCTGTTTTTT

j_call: TRBJ2-7
v_call: TRBV4-1
clone_size: -
d_call: -
cdr3_aa: CASSRSAEGSYEQYF
cdr3_nt: TGCGCCAGCAGCCGATCCGCGGAGGGATCCTACGAGCAGTACTTC

j_call: TRBJ2-2
v_call: TRBV30
clone_size: few
d_call: TRBD1
cdr3_aa: CAWSVGDRDTGELFF
cdr3_nt: TGTGCCTGGAGTGTCGGGGACAGGGACACCGGGGAGCTGTTTTTT

j_call: TRBJ2-3
v_call: TRBV5-6
clone_size: few
d_call: -
cdr3_aa: CASSLETSTDTQYF
cdr3_nt: TGTGCCAGCAGCTTGGAAACTAGCACAGATACGCAGTATTTT

j_call: TRBJ2-5
v_call: TRBV3-1
clone_size: -
d_call: TRBD2
cdr3_aa: CASSQDGGAGETQYF
cdr3_nt: TGTGCCAGCAGCCAAGACGGGGGGGCCGGAGAGACCCAGTACTTC

j_call: TRBJ2-2
v_call: TRBV11-2
clone_size: few
d_call: TRBD1
cdr3_aa: CASSPTGSSRELFF
cdr3_nt: TGTGCCAGCAGCCCGACAGGGTCCTCTAGGGAGCTGTTTTTT

j_call: TRBJ2-3
v_call: TRBV2
clone_size: few
d_call: TRBD1
cdr3_aa: CARQFRTGADTQYF
cdr3_nt: TGTGCCAGACAGTTCCGGACAGGAGCGGATACGCAGTATTTT

j_call: TRBJ2-1
v_call: TRBV7-2
clone_size: many
d_call: -
cdr3_aa: CASSLGAYTEQFF
cdr3_nt: TGTGCCAGCAGCTTGGGGGCCTACACCGAGCAGTTCTTC

j_call: TRBJ2-1
v_call: TRBV12-3/TRBV12-4
clone_size: few
d_call: TRBD2
cdr3_aa: CASSLHGGAHNEQFF
cdr3_nt: TGTGCCAGCAGTTTACACGGGGGGGCCCACAATGAGCAGTTCTTC

j_call: TRBJ2-7
v_call: TRBV12-3/TRBV12-4
clone_size: -
d_call: -
cdr3_aa: CASSLRGDLGEQYF
cdr3_nt: TGTGCCAGCAGTTTAAGGGGAGATCTGGGCGAGCAGTACTTC

j_call: TRBJ2-1
v_call: TRBV7-9
clone_size: -
d_call: TRBD2
cdr3_aa: CASSLAGGTSSYNEQFF
cdr3_nt: TGTGCCAGCAGTCTAGCGGGGGGCACCAGCTCCTACAATGAGCAGTTCTTC

j_call: TRBJ2-2
v_call: TRBV28
clone_size: -
d_call: TRBD1
cdr3_aa: CASIPLGQGDTGELFF
cdr3_nt: TGTGCCAGCATCCCTCTAGGGCAGGGGGACACCGGGGAGCTGTTTTTT

j_call: TRBJ2-7
v_call: TRBV27
clone_size: -
d_call: -
cdr3_aa: CASSQGSGEQYF
cdr3_nt: TGTGCCAGCAGTCAGGGGTCCGGCGAGCAGTACTTC

j_call: TRBJ2-1
v_call: TRBV12-3/TRBV12-4
clone_size: -
d_call: TRBD2
cdr3_aa: CASSLTSLNEQFF
cdr3_nt: TGTGCCAGCAGTTTGACTAGCCTCAATGAGCAGTTCTTC

j_call: TRBJ1-1
v_call: TRBV12-3/TRBV12-4
clone_size: -
d_call: TRBD1
cdr3_aa: CASREGQLNTEAFF
cdr3_nt: TGTGCCAGCAGAGAGGGACAGTTAAACACTGAAGCTTTCTTT

j_call: TRBJ2-3
v_call: TRBV12-3/TRBV12-4
clone_size: -
d_call: -
cdr3_aa: CASSFFSTDTQYF
cdr3_nt: TGTGCCAGCAGTTTCTTTAGCACAGATACGCAGTATTTT

j_call: TRBJ2-3
v_call: TRBV4-2
clone_size: few
d_call: TRBD2
cdr3_aa: CASSSQRGSTDTQYF
cdr3_nt: TGTGCCAGCAGCTCCCAGCGGGGTAGCACAGATACGCAGTATTTT